Below, 9 T cell receptor beta chains from the same sample are listed, as sequenced in a study of blood T cell repertoires in COVID-19. Sequencing was performed with immunoSEQ multiplex PCR; in TCRdb, only in-frame clones are kept and a portion is missing. The sample yields approximately 210,000 clones, approximately 84% seen once. The sequencing input was peripheral blood. These receptors came from a woman between 50 and 59 years old with active or convalescent COVID-19.

This chain connects TRBV7-3 to TRBJ2-3; 9 nucleotides agree with TRBD1. The CDR3 sequence is 15 residues long. The J segment lost 1 base and the V segment lost 2 bases, leaving 1 base of the junction unmatched. Germline values: CDR1 SGHTA, CDR2 FQGTGA. The CDR3 coding sequence is TGTGCCAGCAGCTTACGACAGGGGGGCACAGATACGCAGTATTTT. It specifies CASSLRQGGTDTQYF.

The chain employs TRBV2 and TRBJ2-5, with D possibly TRBD1 on 6 matching bases. The germline V gene has CDR1 SNHLY and CDR2 FYNNEI. This CDR3 is built from 14 residues. V shed 8 bases and J shed 1 base, with 14 bases lying between them. The CDR3 loop reads CASDLGQIQETQYF. CDR3 DNA: TGTGCCAGCGATTTAGGACAGATCCAAGAGACCCAGTACTTC.

The CDR3 nucleotides read TGCGCCAGCAGTTACACAGGGCTACTTACAACTAATGAAAAACTGTTTTTT. Its translation: CASSYTGLLTTNEKLFF. The J gene is TRBJ1-4, the V gene TRBV10-2; D is perhaps TRBD1 (6 bases). Germline values: CDR1 WSHSY, CDR2 SAAADI. The CDR3 consists of 17 residues. V lost 5 bases and J 0 bases, leaving 16 bases between the germline ends.

This chain uses TRBV28 with TRBJ2-5; 8 bases are a match to TRBD2. The CDR3 extends over 14 amino acids. Germline V gene lookup returns CDR1 MDHEN and CDR2 SYDVKM. The ends lost 3 bases at V and 7 bases at J; junction bases unmatched: 7. For the CDR3, the DNA is TGTGCCAGCAGTTTGCCGGGGGGGATTGGGACCCAGTACTTC. Protein sequence: CASSLPGGIGTQYF.

The chain is built from TRBV11-2 and TRBJ2-7, with 7 bases matching TRBD2. The CDR3 runs to 17 residues. With 1 base clipped from V and 1 base from J, the junction kept 10 bases outside the gene matches. Germline CDR1 and CDR2: SGHAT and FQNNGV. The CDR3 bases are TGTGCCAGCAGCTTAGGTCCCGGGGTAGCGGGTTCCTACGAGCAGTACTTC. It translates to CASSLGPGVAGSYEQYF.

J is TRBJ2-7 and V is TRBV11-2, with TRBD2 identical over 11 bases. V shed 5 bases and J 0 bases; nucleotides not matched to a gene: 3. CDR1 and CDR2 (germline): SGHAT, FQNNGV. CDR3 size: 15 residues. CDR3 sequence: CASSQLAGVSYEQYF. The CDR3 nucleotides read TGTGCCAGCAGCCAACTAGCGGGGGTCTCCTACGAGCAGTACTTC.

The chain couples TRBV29-1 to TRBJ2-5; D possibly corresponds to TRBD1 (6 bases). The CDR3 is 13 amino acids. V gave up 4 bases and J gave up 2 bases, with 11 bases separating them. The V gene's germline CDR1 is SQVTM and CDR2 ANQGSEA. CDR3 in DNA: TGCAGCGTTGGTAGGGGGACGCAAGAGACCCAGTACTTC. It translates to CSVGRGTQETQYF.

The CDR3 protein is CASSLSGDSYNEQFF. In DNA form, the CDR3 reads TGTGCCAGCAGCTTAAGCGGGGATTCCTACAATGAGCAGTTCTTC. The chain combines TRBV13 with TRBJ2-1; 7 bases are shared with TRBD2. The CDR3 has 15 amino acids. With 2 bases clipped from V and 1 base from J, the junction kept 2 bases outside the gene matches. Germline assignment: CDR1 PRHDT and CDR2 FYEKMQ (reference sequence).

The V gene is TRBV20-1, the J gene TRBJ2-1; tentatively, D is TRBD1 (6 bases). Germline assignment: CDR1 DFQATT and CDR2 SNEGSKA (reference sequence). Trimming cost V 3 bases and J 5 bases, with 17 bases left between them. The CDR3 runs to 15 residues. CDR3 in DNA: TGCAGTGCTAGTCTTCAGGGGCGAGGCGACAATGAGCAGTTCTTC. Translating gives CSASLQGRGDNEQFF.